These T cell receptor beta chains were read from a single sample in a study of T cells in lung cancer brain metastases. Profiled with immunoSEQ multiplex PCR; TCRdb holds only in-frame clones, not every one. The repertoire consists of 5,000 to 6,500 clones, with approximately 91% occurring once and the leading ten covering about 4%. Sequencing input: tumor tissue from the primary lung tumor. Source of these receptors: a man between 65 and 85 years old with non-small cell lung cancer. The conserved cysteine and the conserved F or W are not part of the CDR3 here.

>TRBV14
ASSPRGRWNTIY
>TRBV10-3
AMTPGFPTDEQF
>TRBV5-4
ASSPGAGGDSYEQY
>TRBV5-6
ASSFNGLPRSTDTQY
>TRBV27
ASSSTPARYTDTQY
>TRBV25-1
ASSEWDRGLSGYT
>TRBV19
ASRAGRLNYGYT
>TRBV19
ASSIDRQANYGYT
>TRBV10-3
AISAGQGFYNEQF
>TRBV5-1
ASSNGWENTEAF
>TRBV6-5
ASSLQGDNYGYT
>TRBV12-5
ASGLVLAGGHNEQF
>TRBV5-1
ASSDSGLASEQY